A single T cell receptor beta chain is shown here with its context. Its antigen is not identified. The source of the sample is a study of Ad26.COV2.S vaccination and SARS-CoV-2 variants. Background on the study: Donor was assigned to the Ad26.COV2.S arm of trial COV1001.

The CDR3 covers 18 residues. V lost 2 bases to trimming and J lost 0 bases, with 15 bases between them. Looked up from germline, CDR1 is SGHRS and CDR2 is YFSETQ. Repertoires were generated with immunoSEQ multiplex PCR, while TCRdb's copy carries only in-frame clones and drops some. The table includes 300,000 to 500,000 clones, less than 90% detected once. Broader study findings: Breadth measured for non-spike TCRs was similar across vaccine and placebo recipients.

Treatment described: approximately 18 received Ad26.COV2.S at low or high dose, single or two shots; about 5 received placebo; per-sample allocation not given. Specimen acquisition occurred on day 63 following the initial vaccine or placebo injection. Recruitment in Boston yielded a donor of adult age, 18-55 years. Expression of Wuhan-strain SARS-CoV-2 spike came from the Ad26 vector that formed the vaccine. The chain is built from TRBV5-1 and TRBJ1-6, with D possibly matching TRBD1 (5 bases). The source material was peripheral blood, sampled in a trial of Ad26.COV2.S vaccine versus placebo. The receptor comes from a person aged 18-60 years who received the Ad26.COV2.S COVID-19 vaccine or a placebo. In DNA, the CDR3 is TGCGCCAGCAGCTTCTACCGACCAGGGAGCTCCTATAATTCACCCCTCCACTTT. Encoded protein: CASSFYRPGSSYNSPLHF.